The sequence of this TCR beta chain was determined in a study of blood T cell repertoires in COVID-19. Deletions cut 4 bases from V and 4 bases from J, with 24 bases between. This CDR3 region has 18 residues. Looked up from germline, CDR1 is MNHEY and CDR2 is SMNVEV (reference sequence). Some clones are missing from TCRdb's copy, which holds only in-frame ones; the method was immunoSEQ multiplex PCR. The data show fewer than 450,000 clones, about 87% seen once. V gene TRBV27 combines with J gene TRBJ2-3; maybe TRBD2 (5 bases). Material: peripheral blood. The TCR was taken from a woman aged 50 to 60 with COVID-19, enrolled during active disease. The CDR3 DNA reads as TGTGCCAGCAGTTCATCCCGACTATATCCAGAAGACTCAGATACGCAGTATTTT. Its protein product is CASSSSRLYPEDSDTQYF.